This TCR beta chain derives from a study of radiation and T cells in renal cell carcinoma (dated by TCRdb to the early 2020s). Regarding the research as a whole: Samples were obtained from a clinical trial, in which 15 Gy stereotactic body radiation therapy was delivered to primary renal cell carcinomas and nephrectomy was performed 4 weeks later. Across all 50 or so samples, 3.5 million to 4.5 million unique CDR3 nucleotide sequences encoding over 2.5 million unique CDR3 amino acid sequences were identified. TCR beta sequencing covered 50 to 55 samples in total, comprising around 25 tumors and about 27 peripheral blood samples.

The sample's time point label is to be understood as: baseline pretreatment blood. This sample's treatment or condition label indicates: 15 Gy SBRT to primary tumor, nephrectomy 4 weeks later. To track tumor-enriched clonotypes, serial peripheral blood was sampled from radiation-treated patients at baseline and at 2 weeks and 4 weeks after SBRT. All patients had renal cell carcinoma with clear cell pathology. Genomic DNA for TCR sequencing was prepared using the QIAamp DNA Blood Mini Kit (Qiagen). Only samples passing all quality control checks were included in the analyses. The CDR3, cysteine through phenylalanine, is 16 amino acids long. Kept here is only the CDR3 DNA, which spans 48 bases and is read in frame from base 1. CDR1 is given as SSHAT and CDR2 as FNYEAQ, both from the germline V gene (reference sequence). Relative to germline, V is missing 5 bases and J is missing 5 bases, with 12 bases of the junction outside any gene match.

Following the manufacturer's recommendations, the immunoSEQ kit was used to generate TCR beta libraries from genomic DNA. To prepare the libraries, a first multiplex PCR with proprietary primers was run, followed by a second PCR that added unique barcodes, and a bead cleanup was done after each round. A positive control reaction and a negative control reaction, both provided in the kit, were run with every batch of samples. The final libraries were assessed on an Agilent 4200 TapeStation D1000 ScreenTape, pooled by volume, and quantified by qPCR. Sequencing was performed on an Illumina NextSeq500 using a MidOutput 150-cycle cartridge, with 156 Read1 cycles, 15 Index1 cycles, and the kit custom primers. The pooled library was loaded at approximately 0.97 pM with about 18% PhiX control spiked in. For the original study's pipeline: Vendor-processed data were analyzed in R, with a clonotype defined as all T cells sharing the same CDR3 nucleotide sequence. In the clone abundance analyses, frequencies in each sample were normalized to that sample's 10,000 most abundant clones. Public T cell clones, which averaged fewer than five per sample, were excluded before analysis. Tumor-enriched and baseline blood-enriched clonotypes were defined by at least a 32-fold difference in abundance between compartments. A beta-binomial differential abundance model was applied to find clonotypes that expanded or contracted between blood time points. Tumor-blood repertoire similarity was measured with the Baroni-Urbani and Buser coefficient, and groups were compared using two-tailed Wilcoxon tests in R. TCRdb carries this immuneACCESS record with in-frame sequences only. Its versions omit some clonotypes, under half of them owing to an unresolved V gene in the studies checked, with the rest unexplained. That table is the source of V, J and clone size, and D and trimming were worked out from the DNA. This sample is represented by 130,000 or so clones; 75% to 90% of them were singletons. Of the sample, roughly 25% falls within the top ten clones.

Findings and caveats that apply to the study as a whole: Changes in the blood repertoire were not tracked past 4 weeks after treatment. Effects of radiation dose or scheduling on the TCR repertoire could not be addressed with the single-armed trial design. Because pretreatment tumor biopsies were not available, the study could not determine whether clonotypes were already present within the tumor at baseline. In blood, the top tumor clonotypes increased from baseline to 2 weeks after radiation and then shrank by 4 weeks, which suggests a temporary expansion of tumor-resident clones.

This clone came up once. The target of this receptor is not known. Base qualities are missing; no much larger clone stands one base away. This TCR was sampled from a woman between 50 and 59 years old with renal cell carcinoma. Specimen: blood, collected from a patient whose treatment included radiotherapy and nephrectomy. The rearrangement joined TRBV7-7 to TRBJ2-5; TRBD1 fits 9 bases in the junction. The nucleotide sequence is TGTGCCAGCAGCCCAATTACCCCGGACAGGGGCGAGACCCAGTACTTC. Translated, it gives CASSPITPDRGETQYF.